This entry concerns a single T cell receptor beta chain. Antigen unknown. These data are taken from a study of Tregs in tolerant kidney transplant recipients. Study-level findings and limits: Expanding Tregs on activated donor B cells appeared to best identify donor-specific TCRbeta clones.

Libraries were prepared by immunoSEQ multiplex PCR; TCRdb keeps only in-frame clonotypes and omits some of them. The repertoire holds around 120,000 clones, with about 90% as singletons. Losses at the gene ends were 6 bases for V and 0 bases for J; bases not matched to a gene: 5. This CDR3 is built from 15 residues. Per the germline V gene, CDR1 is SGHAT and CDR2 is FQNNGV. Thawed PBMCs were FACS-sorted into unstimulated CD4+CD25+CD127- regulatory T cells, CD4+CD25- non-regulatory cells, CD4 and CD8 cells. The sequence was collected from a human donor in good health. The specimen was CD4+ T cells from blood. V gene TRBV11-2 combines with J gene TRBJ2-3; 8 nucleotides match TRBD2. CDR3 in DNA: TGTGCCAGCAGAGGACTAGCAAAGAGCACAGATACGCAGTATTTT. Protein: CASRGLAKSTDTQYF.